The entry below describes one T cell receptor beta chain. Its target antigen remains unknown. No quality values exist for individual bases; no much larger clone is one base distant. These data belong to a study of T cell responses to AZD1222 COVID-19 vaccine (dated by TCRdb to the early 2020s). Turning to the overall study: A total of 233 trial participants underwent TCR sequencing, of whom approximately 200 had received two doses of AZD1222 and roughly 26 had received two doses of the MenACWY control vaccine. Trial participants were enrolled by age into 18-55, 56-69 and 70-plus year subgroups, with around 140, 26 and 57 TCR-sequenced participants respectively. Paper-wide results and their limitations: Conclusions about previously exposed vaccinees were limited because only a handful of AZD1222 recipients were SARS-CoV-2 seropositive at baseline. The whole spike protein was spanned by vaccine-associated CD4 TCRs, and dominant responses were seen in regions 160-218 and 743-854. Participants were mostly white British and included more females than males, and it was suggested by the authors that clonal diversity may have been underestimated. Epitopes outside the regions mutated in the B.1.351 and B.1.1.7 variants were reportedly recognized by nearly half of the unique spike-specific TCRs. No day 14 peak-response samples were available, so repertoires were characterized only after the peak T cell response. The 56-69-year group was small, and its depth increase did not reach significance, likely because of low power. Spike-specific TCR breadth and depth rose significantly after two AZD1222 doses compared with day 0 and with MenACWY recipients.

The CDR3 measures 14 amino acids from cysteine to phenylalanine. Here the CDR3 DNA is all that survives: 42 bases in frame from base 1. Germline trimming: 5 bases from V, 5 bases from J; junction bases outside gene matches: 4. The germline V gene specifies MNHEY as CDR1 and SVGAGI as CDR2. What this sample's time point label stands for: about 28 days (+/-7) after the second vaccine dose. Because spike-specific TCR depth and breadth did not differ between the two schedules, AZD1222 recipients who got a second dose at roughly 4 weeks were pooled with those who got a second dose at roughly 12 weeks. Samples from vaccinated people were obtained from the UK trials COV001 and COV002, which included a single-blind randomized controlled phase 2/3 trial of AZD1222 (ChAdOx1 nCoV-19) in healthy adults. For TCRbeta chain sequencing, PBMC samples were collected from trial participants at day 0 and at day 28 after the second dose.

The CDR3 regions of human TCRbeta chains were subjected to immunosequencing. In the source study's methods: Repertoire TCRs were matched against a reference library of SARS-CoV-2-specific TCRs generated with the MIRA antigen-specificity platform. Breadth was defined as the fraction of unique TCRs that were SARS-CoV-2-associated. Depth was defined as the fraction of total T cells that were SARS-CoV-2-associated. Using the MIRA data, each spike-specific TCR was assigned both to the spike region to which the TCR was reactive and to a CD4 or CD8 class. Log10-transformed breadth and depth values were compared by one-way ANOVA with Sidak's multiple comparisons tests. TCRdb obtained this table from immuneACCESS and retained in-frame rearrangements with V and J assigned. These tables miss some clones; where compared with another copy, unresolved V genes account for less than half of the shortfall, and the remainder is unexplained. That table gives V, J and clone size, and the DNA gave D and trimming. The sample table lists 70,000 or so clones, less than 90% of them with a count of one. Of the sample, about 23% is held by the ten largest clones.

The specimen was peripheral blood, collected 28 days after the second AZD1222 dose. The sequence was collected from an adult who received the AZD1222 COVID-19 vaccine. The chain is assembled from TRBV6-5 and TRBJ2-5; a stretch of 11 junction bases matches TRBD1. The nucleotide sequence is TGTGCCAGCAGTCGCCGGGACAGGGGGGAGACCCAGTACTTC. It encodes CASSRRDRGETQYF.